One and the same sample provided the 21 T cell receptor beta chains below, sequenced in a study of blood T cell repertoires in COVID-19. Profiling relied on immunoSEQ multiplex PCR, and the TCRdb table lists in-frame clones only, not all of them. The sample contains about 300,000 clones, about 84% of which appear only once. The source material was peripheral blood. The source is a woman aged 45-65 years with acute or convalescent COVID-19.

The chain has TRBV27 and TRBJ1-6, with 9 bases aligning to TRBD1. J was trimmed by 7 bases and V by 9 bases; bases with no gene match: 4. Germline values: CDR1 MNHEY, CDR2 SMNVEV (reference sequence). The CDR3 is 13 amino acids. This CDR3 reads CASTGTGNSPLHF. The CDR3, as DNA: TGTGCCAGTACCGGGACAGGGAATTCACCCCTCCACTTT.

The genes are TRBV7-3 and TRBJ2-1; TRBD2 agrees at 7 bases. Germline values: CDR1 SGHTA, CDR2 FQGTGA. The V segment lost 0 bases and the J segment 5 bases; nucleotides outside the gene matches: 4. CDR3 length equals 15 residues. The CDR3 reads CASSLTRTSNNEQFF. CDR3 DNA: TGTGCCAGCAGCTTAACCCGGACTAGTAACAATGAGCAGTTCTTC.

The chain couples TRBV11-1 to TRBJ2-1, with 12 bases matching TRBD2. The length of the CDR3 is 16 residues. Germline V gives CDR1 SGHAT, CDR2 FQDESV (reference sequence). V lost 6 bases and J lost 0; bases outside the gene matches: 3. DNA for the CDR3: TGTGCCAGCAGACGGACTAGCGGGACCTCCTACAATGAGCAGTTCTTC. This encodes CASRRTSGTSYNEQFF. The whole variable domain, filled in from reference TRBV11-1 and TRBJ2-1, reads EAEVAQSPRYKITEKSQAVAFWCDPISGHATLYWYRQILGQGPELLVQFQDESVVDDSQLPKDRFSAERLKGVDSTLKIQPAELGDSAMYLCASRRTSGTSYNEQFFGPGTRLTVL.

The chain has TRBV6-1 and TRBJ2-5, with 9 positions matching TRBD2. With V trimmed by 2 bases and J by 4 bases, 8 bases remained unmatched. The CDR3 runs 16 residues. From germline, CDR1 is MNHNS and CDR2 SASEGT. The DNA of the CDR3 is TGTGCCAGCAGTGAAAGTGGCGGGAGGGCTGGAGAGACCCAGTACTTC. Its translation: CASSESGGRAGETQYF.

This chain joins TRBV5-1 and TRBJ2-7; 9 nucleotides agree with TRBD1. The CDR3 runs 17 residues. Unmatched junction bases numbered 14, after V lost 4 bases and J lost 3 bases. The germline CDR1 and CDR2 sequences are SGHRS and YFSETQ. CDR3 protein: CASSTEPGGQGYYEQYF. CDR3 bases: TGCGCCAGCAGCACCGAACCCGGGGGACAGGGCTACTACGAGCAGTACTTC.

The chain combines TRBV18 with TRBJ1-5; D is possibly TRBD1 (5 bases). With 3 bases removed from V and 12 bases from J, the gap between germline ends came to 18 bases. This CDR3 has 14 residues. Germline assignment: CDR1 KGHSH and CDR2 LQKENI. CDR3 residues: CASSPTTVESFQHF. The CDR3 coding sequence is TGTGCCAGCTCACCCACGACAGTGGAAAGTTTCCAGCATTTT.

V usage is TRBV30 and J usage is TRBJ2-5; D possibly corresponds to TRBD2 (6 bases). CDR1 and CDR2 (germline): GTSNPN, SVGIG (reference sequence). The CDR3 is 12 residues long. The germline V and J ends were trimmed by 4 bases and 5 bases, with 11 bases remaining between them. The CDR3, as DNA: TGTGCCTGGAATCTCGGGGGTGAGACCCAGTACTTC. Translating it yields CAWNLGGETQYF.

This clone came up once. The V and J genes are TRBV9 and TRBJ1-5; D may be TRBD1 (6 bases). CDR3 length: 14 amino acids. Trimming pared 5 bases from V and 6 bases from J, leaving 15 bases between. Germline V gives CDR1 SGDLS, CDR2 YYNGEE. The CDR3 nucleotides read TGTGCCAGCAGTCAGAGGGGGGGCTTTCAGCCCCAGCATTTT. Translated: CASSQRGGFQPQHF.

The gene calls are TRBV7-9 and TRBJ1-1, with D tentatively TRBD1 (5 bases). Germline CDR1 is SEHNR and CDR2 is FQNEAQ (reference sequence). The germline V and J ends were trimmed by 5 bases and 2 bases, with 24 bases remaining between them. The CDR3 is 18 residues long. For the CDR3, the DNA is TGTGCCAGCAGCGCCCGCCAGGGCCAGGGCCTCCACAACACTGAAGCTTTCTTT. This codes for CASSARQGQGLHNTEAFF.

J is TRBJ2-1 and V is TRBV6-2 or TRBV6-3; D call uncertain. The length of the CDR3 is 15 residues. Trimming removed 5 bases from V and 3 bases from J, with 14 bases in between. CDR1 is MNHEY and CDR2 is SVGEGT in the germline V gene. DNA for the CDR3: TGTGCCAGCAGTCTCACTAAACTCATCTACAATGAGCAGTTCTTC. The encoded protein is CASSLTKLIYNEQFF.

The chain carries TRBV5-4 and TRBJ2-7, with TRBD2 matching 9 bases. The CDR3 is 16 amino acids. Trimming at V came to 4 bases and at J to 0 bases, leaving 8 bases not matched to a gene. Per the germline V gene, CDR1 is SGHNT and CDR2 is YYREEE (reference sequence). The CDR3 coding sequence is TGTGCCAGCAGCGCGGCTAGCGGGGATAGCTCCTACGAGCAGTACTTC. It codes for CASSAASGDSSYEQYF.

This clone has only one observation. The chain is built from TRBV7-3 and TRBJ2-2; 8 nucleotides line up with TRBD2. V was pared by 1 base and J by 6 bases, with 13 bases of the junction left unmatched. The length of the CDR3 is 18 residues. The germline V gene has CDR1 SGHTA and CDR2 FQGTGA. The CDR3 spells CASSLRGGSAGGAGELFF. The DNA for the CDR3 is TGTGCCAGCAGCTTAAGGGGAGGGTCGGCGGGAGGTGCCGGGGAGCTGTTTTTT.

This clone has a handful of counts. CDR3 in DNA: TGTGCCAGCAGCCCCGGGTGGGGGGTTGACTACAATGAGCAGTTCTTC. This encodes CASSPGWGVDYNEQFF. This chain connects TRBV7-3 to TRBJ2-1, with D maybe TRBD2 (6 bases). Germline V gives CDR1 SGHTA, CDR2 FQGTGA. This CDR3 comprises 16 residues. With 5 bases removed from V and 3 bases from J, the gap between germline ends came to 17 bases.

This sequence joins TRBV19 and TRBJ2-1, with TRBD2 as a possible D gene (6 bases). The V end was cut by 3 bases, the J end by 0 bases, with 6 bases between. The CDR3 sequence is 14 residues long. Germline values: CDR1 LNHDA, CDR2 SQIVND (reference sequence). CDR3 bases: TGTGCCAGTAGTATCGGGGGCTCCTACAATGAGCAGTTCTTC. Amino acid sequence: CASSIGGSYNEQFF.

The chain carries TRBV6-5 and TRBJ2-7, with TRBD2 as a possible D gene (6 bases). The germline gives CDR1 MNHEY, CDR2 SVGAGI. CDR3 length equals 12 residues. V was cut by 5 bases and J by 6 bases, with 11 bases left in between. The CDR3 spells CASSTQRAEQYF. The CDR3 DNA reads as TGTGCCAGCAGTACGCAGCGGGCCGAGCAGTACTTC.

This chain uses TRBV7-3 with TRBJ2-5, with D possibly TRBD2 on 5 matching bases. CDR1 is SGHTA, CDR2 FQGTGA, per germline. The CDR3 is 13 amino acids. The V and J ends lost 2 bases and 3 bases respectively, with 7 bases between them. CDR3 residues: CASSLDGEETQYF. The CDR3 DNA reads as TGTGCCAGCAGCTTAGACGGGGAAGAGACCCAGTACTTC.

The J gene is TRBJ2-1, the V gene TRBV6-1; D unclear. This CDR3 is 16 amino acids long. Trimming stripped 1 base from V and 5 bases from J, with 15 bases between. In germline, CDR1 is MNHNS, CDR2 SASEGT. CDR3 sequence: CASSEGVWAINNEQFF. In DNA form, the CDR3 reads TGTGCCAGCAGTGAAGGAGTGTGGGCGATCAACAATGAGCAGTTCTTC.

The chain carries TRBV7-9 and TRBJ1-5; D call uncertain. This CDR3 has 13 amino acids. Trimming stripped 5 bases from V and 5 bases from J, with 10 bases between. CDR1 is SEHNR and CDR2 is FQNEAQ in the germline V gene (reference sequence). The CDR3 DNA reads as TGTGCCAGCAGCCCCGCGCGGGATCAGCCCCAGCATTTT. Residues: CASSPARDQPQHF.

This clone was found once. The chain combines TRBV6-2 or TRBV6-3 with TRBJ2-1, with TRBD1 matching 11 bases. After removal of 4 bases from V and 7 bases from J, the junction contained 6 bases not matched to a gene. CDR3 length: 15 residues. The germline CDR1 and CDR2 sequences are MNHEY and SVGEGT. CDR3 sequence (DNA): TGTGCCAGCAGTTGGGGACAGGGGGTGAGTAATGAGCAGTTCTTC. It specifies CASSWGQGVSNEQFF.

The genes are TRBV21-1 and TRBJ2-3; the table calls TRBD2, which could not be checked here. TRBV21-1 is listed as a pseudogene. CDR3 length: 18 amino acids. DNA of the CDR3: TGTGCCAGCGGGAAAGTGGGCCGGCGGGAGGTTCAGGCAGATACGCAGTATTTT. Protein product: CASGKVGRREVQADTQYF.

This clone was detected a few times. The chain has TRBV28 and TRBJ1-5, with D hard to call. V was clipped by 3 bases and J by 0 bases, with 12 bases between them. The germline CDR1 and CDR2 sequences are MDHEN and SYDVKM. This CDR3 has 16 amino acids. The CDR3 nucleotides are TGTGCCAGCAGTTTTTTTCTCCTAAATAGCAATCAGCCCCAGCATTTT. This translates into CASSFFLLNSNQPQHF. Variable domain in full (rest from reference TRBV28 and TRBJ1-5): DVKVTQSSRYLVKRTGEKVFLECVQDMDHENMFWYRQDPGLGLRLIYFSYDVKMKEKGDIPEGYSVSREKKERFSLILESASTNQTSMYLCASSFFLLNSNQPQHFGDGTRLSIL.